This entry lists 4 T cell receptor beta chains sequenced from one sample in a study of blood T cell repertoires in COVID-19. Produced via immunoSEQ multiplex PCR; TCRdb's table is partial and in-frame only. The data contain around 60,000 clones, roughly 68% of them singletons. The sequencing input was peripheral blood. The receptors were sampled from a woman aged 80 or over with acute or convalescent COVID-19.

The CDR3: CASSQDRLAGGLGHEQFF. The CDR3 DNA reads as TGCGCCAGCAGCCAAGACCGACTAGCGGGAGGCCTAGGCCATGAGCAGTTCTTC. The genes are TRBV4-1 and TRBJ2-1; 13 nucleotides agree with TRBD2. The ends lost 0 bases at V and 8 bases at J; junction bases unmatched: 10. The CDR3 contains 18 residues. The germline V gene has CDR1 MGHRA and CDR2 YSYEKL.

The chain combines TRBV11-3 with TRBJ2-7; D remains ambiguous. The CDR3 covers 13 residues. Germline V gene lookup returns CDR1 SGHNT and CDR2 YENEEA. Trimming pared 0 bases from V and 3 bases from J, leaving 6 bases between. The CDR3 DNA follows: TGTGCCAGCAGCTTAGAGGCCCGCTACGAGCAGTACTTC. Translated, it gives CASSLEARYEQYF.

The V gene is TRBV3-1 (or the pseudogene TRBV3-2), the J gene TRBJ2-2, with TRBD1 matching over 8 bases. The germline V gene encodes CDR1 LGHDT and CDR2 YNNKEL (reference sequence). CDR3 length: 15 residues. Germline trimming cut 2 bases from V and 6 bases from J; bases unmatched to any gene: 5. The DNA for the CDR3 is TGTGCCAGCAGCCAACGGACAGGGAGCTCCGGGGAGCTGTTTTTT. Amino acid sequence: CASSQRTGSSGELFF.

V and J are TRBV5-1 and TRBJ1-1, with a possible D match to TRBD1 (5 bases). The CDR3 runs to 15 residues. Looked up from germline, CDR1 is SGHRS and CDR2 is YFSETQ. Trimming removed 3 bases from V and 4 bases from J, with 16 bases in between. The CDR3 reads CASSSEPGRPTEAFF. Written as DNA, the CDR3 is TGCGCCAGCAGCTCCGAGCCAGGGAGGCCCACTGAAGCTTTCTTT.